These T cell receptor beta chains were read from a single sample in a study of neurological immune-mediated disorders. TCRdb re-derived calls from the 5' RACE reads in MiXCR, one entry per CDR3 protein. The sample carries approximately 44,000 distinct CDR3 sequences, over 5.5% recorded once. Sequencing input: CD4+ T cells from blood. All receptors derive from a woman under 30 with multiple sclerosis. Each CDR3 is given with its conserved first and last residue. A D gene is named only where the DNA matches it firmly. Only some rows state a clone size, as once, few, many or a class for expanded clones.

V gene	D gene	clone size	J gene	CDR3 DNA	CDR3 protein
TRBV29-1	TRBD2	many	TRBJ2-1	TGCAGCGTTGATCGGAGCGGGAGTATCTATGAGCAGTTCTTC	CSVDRSGSIYEQFF
TRBV11-2	TRBD2	many	TRBJ2-5	TGTGCCAGCAGCTTTAGCGGGGGATCGTACCAAGAGACCCAGTACTTC	CASSFSGGSYQETQYF
TRBV20-1	TRBD1	many	TRBJ2-5	TGCAGTAGACTTACAGGGGGACAAGAGACCCAGTACTTC	CSRLTGGQETQYF
TRBV29-1	-	-	TRBJ1-1	TGCAGCGCCTCTCGGGGGGGAGGCACTGAAGCTTTCTTT	CSASRGGGTEAFF
TRBV7-2	-	many	TRBJ1-6	TGTGCCAGCAGCCACCGGGATCAAAATTCACCCCTCCACTTT	CASSHRDQNSPLHF
TRBV25-1	-	many	TRBJ1-4	TGTGCCAGCAGTGATCTCACAGGGATTACGGTGGAAAAACTGTTTTTT	CASSDLTGITVEKLFF
TRBV5-1	-	many	TRBJ1-1	TGCGCCAGCAGCTCTACCTCGAACACTGAAGCTTTCTTT	CASSSTSNTEAFF
TRBV29-1	TRBD2	many	TRBJ2-3	TGCAGCCACTCGACGGGACTAGCTAACACAGATACGCAGTATTTT	CSHSTGLANTDTQYF
TRBV15	TRBD1	many	TRBJ1-5	TGTGCCACCGGACAGGCTATTAATCAGCCCCAGCATTTT	CATGQAINQPQHF
TRBV24-1	-	many	TRBJ2-5	TGTGCCACCAGTGATTCTAAGGGATCGGGAGAGACCCAGTACTTC	CATSDSKGSGETQYF
TRBV27	-	many	TRBJ2-7	TGTGCCAGCAGTCTGTACGCATGGGGGGACCAGAAGAGGTACGAGCAGTACTTC	CASSLYAWGDQKRYEQYF
TRBV6-6	-	few	TRBJ1-6	TGTGCCAGCAGCCGGGCCCCGGATAGTTCACCCCTCCACTTT	CASSRAPDSSPLHF
TRBV6-5	TRBD2	many	TRBJ2-3	TGTGCCAGCAGTTACTCTGCTAGCGGAATCACAGATACGCAGTATTTT	CASSYSASGITDTQYF
TRBV6-6	-	many	TRBJ2-3	TGTGCCAGCAGTTCGACAGCAGATACGCAGTATTTT	CASSSTADTQYF
TRBV20-1	-	-	TRBJ2-5	TGCAGTGCTAGAGGGACTACACACCAAGAGACCCAGTACTTC	CSARGTTHQETQYF
TRBV10-3	TRBD1	many	TRBJ2-3	TGTGCCATCAGCTCGACAGGGACCACTAGCACAGATACGCAGTATTTT	CAISSTGTTSTDTQYF
TRBV27	-	many	TRBJ1-1	TGTGCCAGCAGACAAGGCATTAAGGACACTGAAGCTTTCTTT	CASRQGIKDTEAFF
TRBV27	TRBD1	many	TRBJ1-4	TGTGCCAGCAGTTTCCGCGAGGGGACAGGGCTAACTAATGAAAAACTGTTTTTT	CASSFREGTGLTNEKLFF
TRBV5-4	TRBD2	-	TRBJ2-2	TGTGCCAGCAGCTATTTAGCGGGGCGAGGGTATTCCGGGGAGCTGTTTTTT	CASSYLAGRGYSGELFF
TRBV18	-	many	TRBJ1-1	TGTGCCAGCTCACGCGCGGAGCCTGAAGCTTTCTTT	CASSRAEPEAFF